These T cell receptor beta chains were read from a single sample in a study of T cells in Graves' hyperthyroidism and ophthalmopathy. TCRdb reprocessed the multiplex PCR reads with MiXCR, giving one entry per CDR3 protein. Of about 360,000 distinct CDR3 sequences in the sample, roughly 13% were seen once. Sequenced sample: blood. These receptors came from a man aged 30-40 years with Graves' hyperthyroidism that later progressed to Graves' ophthalmopathy. The CDR3 runs from the conserved cysteine through the conserved F or W. The order of the fields is V gene, J gene, CDR3 length, CDR3 protein.

V gene: TRBV12-3/TRBV12-4
J gene: TRBJ1-2
CDR3 length: 17
CDR3 protein: CASRTTRRGARGYGYTF

V gene: TRBV9
J gene: TRBJ2-7
CDR3 length: 13
CDR3 protein: CASSAGQGDEQYF

V gene: TRBV7-9
J gene: TRBJ1-1
CDR3 length: 17
CDR3 protein: CASSLFPRTGGLTEAFF

V gene: TRBV7-9
J gene: TRBJ2-1
CDR3 length: 14
CDR3 protein: CASVQGAHDNEQFF

V gene: TRBV2
J gene: TRBJ1-5
CDR3 length: 15
CDR3 protein: CASSRDVNSNQPQHF

V gene: TRBV28
J gene: TRBJ1-5
CDR3 length: 15
CDR3 protein: CASSQVSGANQPQHF

V gene: TRBV10-3
J gene: TRBJ2-7
CDR3 length: 13
CDR3 protein: CAISDSGGYEQYF

V gene: TRBV2
J gene: TRBJ1-3
CDR3 length: 15
CDR3 protein: CASSEGRPGDYTIYF

V gene: TRBV20-1
J gene: TRBJ2-5
CDR3 length: 15
CDR3 protein: CSARGGEGFQETQYF

V gene: TRBV7-6
J gene: TRBJ2-1
CDR3 length: 18
CDR3 protein: CASSLDLAGGRSYNEQFF

V gene: TRBV6-1
J gene: TRBJ1-1
CDR3 length: 13
CDR3 protein: CASTPDQNTEAFF

V gene: TRBV4-1
J gene: TRBJ2-7
CDR3 length: 16
CDR3 protein: CASSLQGAGRSHEQYF

V gene: TRBV11-3
J gene: TRBJ2-5
CDR3 length: 14
CDR3 protein: CASSLVGGSETQYF

V gene: TRBV10-3
J gene: TRBJ1-6
CDR3 length: 17
CDR3 protein: CAISPGQGSSYNSPLHF

V gene: TRBV20-1
J gene: TRBJ1-4
CDR3 length: 12
CDR3 protein: CSAMAENEKLFF

V gene: TRBV5-1
J gene: TRBJ2-1
CDR3 length: 16
CDR3 protein: CASSLVGGSSYNEQFF

V gene: TRBV7-9
J gene: TRBJ2-5
CDR3 length: 12
CDR3 protein: CASSFRSETQYF

V gene: TRBV14
J gene: TRBJ2-2
CDR3 length: 15
CDR3 protein: CASSPQGIETGELFF

V gene: TRBV7-2
J gene: TRBJ2-7
CDR3 length: 16
CDR3 protein: CASGPARTSAAYEQYF

V gene: TRBV5-1
J gene: TRBJ2-7
CDR3 length: 15
CDR3 protein: CASSLGSVRGLEQYF

V gene: TRBV20-1
J gene: TRBJ2-2
CDR3 length: 16
CDR3 protein: CSARDLGGGNTGELFF

V gene: TRBV10-1
J gene: TRBJ1-1
CDR3 length: 13
CDR3 protein: CASSADVNTEAFF

V gene: TRBV7-9
J gene: TRBJ2-1
CDR3 length: 14
CDR3 protein: CASSLGQGLGEQFF

V gene: TRBV25-1
J gene: TRBJ2-6
CDR3 length: 18
CDR3 protein: CASSEFTGTLSGANVLTF

V gene: TRBV29-1
J gene: TRBJ1-1
CDR3 length: 13
CDR3 protein: CSVVWGRSTEAFF

V gene: TRBV3-1
J gene: TRBJ1-1
CDR3 length: 15
CDR3 protein: CASSKSTGGYTEAFF

V gene: TRBV7-9
J gene: TRBJ1-3
CDR3 length: 15
CDR3 protein: CASSPIAGSGNTIYF

V gene: TRBV4-1
J gene: TRBJ1-2
CDR3 length: 13
CDR3 protein: CASSPNTNYGYTF

V gene: TRBV15
J gene: TRBJ1-5
CDR3 length: 14
CDR3 protein: CATSRGESNQPQHF

V gene: TRBV7-6
J gene: TRBJ2-5
CDR3 length: 18
CDR3 protein: CASSLELAGGPWQETQYF

V gene: TRBV20-1
J gene: TRBJ2-5
CDR3 length: 12
CDR3 protein: CSAKGRQETQYF

V gene: TRBV6-2/TRBV6-3
J gene: TRBJ2-5
CDR3 length: 12
CDR3 protein: CASRRNQETQYF

V gene: TRBV2
J gene: TRBJ2-5
CDR3 length: 12
CDR3 protein: CASSEAEETQYF

V gene: TRBV5-1
J gene: TRBJ1-1
CDR3 length: 14
CDR3 protein: CASSFVTGNTEAFF

V gene: TRBV7-9
J gene: TRBJ2-7
CDR3 length: 12
CDR3 protein: CASSLGAAEQYF

V gene: TRBV20-1
J gene: TRBJ2-7
CDR3 length: 14
CDR3 protein: CSARSPERDYEQYF

V gene: TRBV5-4
J gene: TRBJ2-7
CDR3 length: 14
CDR3 protein: CASSRQETSYEQYF

V gene: TRBV7-2
J gene: TRBJ2-1
CDR3 length: 16
CDR3 protein: CASSLATSGGYNEQFF

V gene: TRBV5-1
J gene: TRBJ1-4
CDR3 length: 14
CDR3 protein: CASSLTGSREKLFF

V gene: TRBV6-1
J gene: TRBJ2-2
CDR3 length: 14
CDR3 protein: CASSRTGLTGELFF

V gene: TRBV20-1
J gene: TRBJ1-1
CDR3 length: 14
CDR3 protein: CSARDPRRDTEAFF

V gene: TRBV28
J gene: TRBJ1-6
CDR3 length: 16
CDR3 protein: CASSWSPGPLDSPLHF

V gene: TRBV5-1
J gene: TRBJ1-6
CDR3 length: 15
CDR3 protein: CASRQEHGYNSPLHF

V gene: TRBV11-2
J gene: TRBJ2-1
CDR3 length: 15
CDR3 protein: CASSPPGGAYNEQFF

V gene: TRBV7-9
J gene: TRBJ2-1
CDR3 length: 17
CDR3 protein: CASSSEDWTGGYNEQFF